Included here is one TCR beta chain sequence, with context. The target antigen is unknown. The method was immunoSEQ multiplex PCR; TCRdb's version includes in-frame clones alone and lacks a portion of them. The sample holds tens of thousands of clones, roughly 96% seen once. This entry belongs to a study of graft-versus-host responses after intestinal transplantation. Across the whole study: Uniformly, recipients were administered anti-thymocyte globulin induction with subsequent tacrolimus and steroids for around three years.

The CDR3 is 12 amino acids. Per the germline V gene, CDR1 is MDHEN and CDR2 is SYDVKM. Deletions cut 4 bases from V and 6 bases from J, with 7 bases between. Here the sequenced sample was unstimulated CD8+ T cells sorted from spleen or lymph node cells, taken before transplant. The V gene is TRBV28, the J gene TRBJ2-1; a weak D match, TRBD2 (6 bases). The clonotype comes from a human donor who was the organ donor for an intestinal transplant. In nucleotides, the CDR3 is TGTGCCAGCAGTTCCGGGAGCAATGAGCAGTTCTTC. Encoded protein: CASSSGSNEQFF.